The clone carrying this TCR beta chain showed up just a few times. What it binds is unknown. The data are from a study of T-cell memory formation after mild COVID-19. MiXCR, applied by TCRdb to the 5' RACE reads, yields one record per CDR3 protein. The sample records 180,000 or so distinct CDR3 sequences, roughly 11% being singletons. This CDR3 is built from 15 residues. In germline, CDR1 is SGHTA, CDR2 FQGNSA. V gave up 3 bases and J gave up 6 bases, with 12 bases separating them. Broader study findings: Clones that contracted from day 15 to 85 had balanced CD4/CD8; later expanders were CD4+ biased. Contracting CD8+ clones were enriched in EMRA, CD4+ mainly in CM and EM.

The sample was PBMCs or a T cell subset sorted from them (not recorded which). The TCR sequence derives from a man aged 18 to 30 who had mild COVID-19 (a few samples of this study predate the infection). Cell type and time point are not known. The chain links TRBV7-2 to TRBJ1-6, with TRBD1 as a possible D gene (6 bases). The CDR3 region is CASSFAGASNSPLHF. The CDR3 region has the DNA TGTGCCAGCAGCTTCGCAGGGGCGAGTAATTCACCCCTCCACTTT.